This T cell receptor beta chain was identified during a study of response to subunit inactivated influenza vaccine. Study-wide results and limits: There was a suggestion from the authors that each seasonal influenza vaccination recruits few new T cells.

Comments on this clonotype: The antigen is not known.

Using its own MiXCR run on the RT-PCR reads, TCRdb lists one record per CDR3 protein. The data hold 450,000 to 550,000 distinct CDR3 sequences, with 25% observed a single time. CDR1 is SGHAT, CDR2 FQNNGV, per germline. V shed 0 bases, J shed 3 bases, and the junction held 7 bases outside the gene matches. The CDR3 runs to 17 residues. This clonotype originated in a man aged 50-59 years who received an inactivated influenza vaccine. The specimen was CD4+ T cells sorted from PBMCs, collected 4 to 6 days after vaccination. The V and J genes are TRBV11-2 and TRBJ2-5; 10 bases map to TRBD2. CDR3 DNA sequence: TGTGCCAGCAGCTTAGAGTCAGGACTAGCGGAAAAAGAGACCCAGTACTTC. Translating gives CASSLESGLAEKETQYF.